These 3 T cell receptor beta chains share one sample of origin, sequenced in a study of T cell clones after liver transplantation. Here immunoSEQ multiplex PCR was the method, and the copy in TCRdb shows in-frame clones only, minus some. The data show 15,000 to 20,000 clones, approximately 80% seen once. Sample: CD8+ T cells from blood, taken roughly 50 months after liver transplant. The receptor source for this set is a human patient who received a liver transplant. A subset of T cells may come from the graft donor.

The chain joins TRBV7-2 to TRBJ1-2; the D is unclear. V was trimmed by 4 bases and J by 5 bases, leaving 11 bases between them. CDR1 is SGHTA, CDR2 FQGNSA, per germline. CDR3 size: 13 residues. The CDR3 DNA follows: TGTGCCAGCAGCTCTCCTCGGGAATATGGCTACACCTTC. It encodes CASSSPREYGYTF.

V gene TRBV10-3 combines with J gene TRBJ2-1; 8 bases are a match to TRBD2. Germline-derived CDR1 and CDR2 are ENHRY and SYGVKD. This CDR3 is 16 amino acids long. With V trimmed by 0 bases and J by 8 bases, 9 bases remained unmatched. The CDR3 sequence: CAISESTSGRVHEQFF. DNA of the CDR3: TGTGCCATCAGTGAGTCAACTAGCGGTAGGGTCCATGAGCAGTTCTTC.

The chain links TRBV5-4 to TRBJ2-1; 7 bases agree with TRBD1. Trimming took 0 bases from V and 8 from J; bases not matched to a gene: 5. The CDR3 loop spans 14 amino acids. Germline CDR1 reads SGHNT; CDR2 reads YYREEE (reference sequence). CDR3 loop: CASSLGRGSYEQFF. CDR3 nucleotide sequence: TGTGCCAGCAGCTTGGGCAGGGGGTCATATGAGCAGTTCTTC.